This TCR beta chain was recovered during a study of CD8+CD57+ T cells in acquired aplastic anemia listed by TCRdb under 2018. Regarding the complete study: DNA extracted from sorted CD4+ and CD8+ cells had a mean of approximately 3.5 ug, with a range of about 0.18 to 27.4 ug. CD8+CD57+ expansion was defined as frequency above the mean frequency observed in healthy subjects. What the authors observed across the whole study: Around 28 CD8+ CDR3 sequences were found to be shared between patients and controls, but these sequences appeared to be highly expressed in patients and within the immunodominant clones of the patients. Patients and healthy controls showed no significant difference in CD8+ Simpson's diversity (P=0.060).

Relative to germline, V is missing 10 bases and J is missing 8 bases, with 22 bases of the junction outside any gene match. CDR1 and CDR2 are drawn from the germline V gene: ENHRY, SYGVKD. The CDR3, cysteine through phenylalanine, is 17 amino acids long. The kept DNA is CDR3 alone, 51 bases in frame from the first base. The patients picked for sequencing were ones in whom flow cytometry had shown an expansion of CD8+CD57+ cells. All patients had severe acquired aplastic anemia diagnosed by International Study of Aplastic Anemia and Agranulocytosis and Camitta criteria. No therapy had been received by the patients at the time of blood sampling. The study deep-sequenced TCR repertoires of sorted CD4+ and CD8+ blood T cells from severe aplastic anemia patients and healthy subjects. In the USA, patient enrollment took place under clinicaltrials.gov protocols 00001620, 01623167, 00001397, 00071045, 00081523 and 00961064. Ficoll-Paque density gradient centrifugation was used to isolate peripheral blood mononuclear cells. CD4+ and CD8+ T cells were sorted by FACS or magnetic beads before DNA extraction.

With respect to this clonotype: The clone's antigen remains unknown. Within one base of it there is no much larger clone, and no base qualities were kept.

Genomic DNA was used as template for profiling of TCR beta VDJ combinations and CDR3 sequences. TCR repertoire sequencing was run on an Illumina HiSeq 2000. In the paper's pipeline: Repertoires were assessed using TRBV/TRBJ rearrangement plots, CDR3 size and DJ length profiles, and Simpson's diversity index. The immunodominant clone was defined as the most abundant DNA sequence in deep sequencing data. CDR3 amino acid sequences were checked for sharing across subjects and were also compared against the VDJdb database and published repertoires. Starting from the raw public reads, TCRdb applied fastp trimming at Q25, assembled clones with MiXCR and retained in-frame beta chains. Identical CDR3 protein sequences are pooled into one entry, listed with their most common genes and DNA. It is TCRdb's table, rather than the study itself, that gives the V and J calls and clone size. For this sample the table gives around 200,000 distinct CDR3 sequences, of which about 50% were detected only once. The ten largest clones capture 13% of the sample.

Input material: sorted CD4+, CD8+, or CD8+CD57+ T cells (not recorded which) from PBMCs. This receptor was obtained from a human donor with aplastic anemia. The chain links TRBV10-3 with TRBJ1-4; 7 middle bases align to TRBD1. The nucleotide sequence reads TGTGCCAGCGGGAGAACACCTCGAGGAGGGGGCGAGGAAAAACTGTTTTTT. The resulting protein is CASGRTPRGGGEEKLFF.